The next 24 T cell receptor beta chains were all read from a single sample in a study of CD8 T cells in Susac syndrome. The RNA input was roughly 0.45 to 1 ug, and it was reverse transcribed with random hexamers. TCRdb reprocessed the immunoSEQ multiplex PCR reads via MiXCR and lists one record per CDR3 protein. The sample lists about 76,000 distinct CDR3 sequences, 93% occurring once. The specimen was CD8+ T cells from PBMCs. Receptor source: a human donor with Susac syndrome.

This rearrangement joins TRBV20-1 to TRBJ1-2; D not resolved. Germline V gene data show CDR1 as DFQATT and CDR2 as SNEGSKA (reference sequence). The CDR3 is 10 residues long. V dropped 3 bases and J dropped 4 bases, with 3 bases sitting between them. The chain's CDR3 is CSARGYGYTF. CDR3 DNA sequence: TGCAGTGCTAGGGGCTATGGCTACACCTTC.

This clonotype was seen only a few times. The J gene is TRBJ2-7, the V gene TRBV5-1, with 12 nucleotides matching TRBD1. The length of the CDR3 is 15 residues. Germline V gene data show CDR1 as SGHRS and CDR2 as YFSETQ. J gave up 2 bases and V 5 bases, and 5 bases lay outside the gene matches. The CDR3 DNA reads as TGCGCCAGCAGACTGGGACAGGGGGCCCCCTACGAGCAGTACTTC. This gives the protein CASRLGQGAPYEQYF.

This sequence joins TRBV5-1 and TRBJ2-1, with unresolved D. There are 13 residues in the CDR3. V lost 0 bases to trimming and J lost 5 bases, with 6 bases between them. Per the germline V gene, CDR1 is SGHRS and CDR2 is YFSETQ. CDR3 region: CASSLAPNNEQFF. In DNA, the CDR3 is TGCGCCAGCAGCTTGGCCCCGAACAATGAGCAGTTCTTC. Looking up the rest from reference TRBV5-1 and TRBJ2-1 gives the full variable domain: KAGVTQTPRYLIKTRGQQVTLSCSPISGHRSVSWYQQTPGQGLQFLFEYFSETQRNKGNFPGRFSGRQFSNSRSEMNVSTLELGDSALYLCASSLAPNNEQFFGPGTRLTVL.

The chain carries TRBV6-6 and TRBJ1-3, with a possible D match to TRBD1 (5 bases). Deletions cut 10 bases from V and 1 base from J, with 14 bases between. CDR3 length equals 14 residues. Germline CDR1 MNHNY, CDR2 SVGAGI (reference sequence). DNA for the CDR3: TGTGCCACCCAACCCGGGACTTCTGGAAACACCATATATTTT. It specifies CATQPGTSGNTIYF.

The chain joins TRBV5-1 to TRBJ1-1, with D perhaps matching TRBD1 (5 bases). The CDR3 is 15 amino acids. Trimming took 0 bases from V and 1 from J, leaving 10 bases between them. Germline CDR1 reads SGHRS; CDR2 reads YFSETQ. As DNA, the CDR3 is TGCGCCAGCAGCTTGGTTGTAGGGACGAACACTGAAGCTTTCTTT. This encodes CASSLVVGTNTEAFF.

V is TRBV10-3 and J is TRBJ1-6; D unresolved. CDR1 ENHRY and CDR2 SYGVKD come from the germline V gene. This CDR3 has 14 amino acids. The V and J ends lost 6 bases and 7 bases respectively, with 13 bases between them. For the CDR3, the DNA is TGTGCCATCAGGGACCCCTCTGAGAATTCACCCCTCCACTTT. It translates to CAIRDPSENSPLHF.

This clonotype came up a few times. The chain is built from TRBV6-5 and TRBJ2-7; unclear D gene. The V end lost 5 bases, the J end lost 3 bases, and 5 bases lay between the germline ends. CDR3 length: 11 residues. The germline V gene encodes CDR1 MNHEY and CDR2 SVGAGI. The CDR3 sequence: CASSQNYEQYF. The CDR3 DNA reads TGTGCCAGCAGTCAGAACTACGAGCAGTACTTC.

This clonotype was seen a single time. Here the CDR3 reads CASSVQGDYSPLHF. The CDR3 DNA follows: TGTGCCAGCAGCGTGCAGGGTGACTATTCACCCCTCCACTTT. The chain is built from TRBV9 and TRBJ1-6, with D perhaps TRBD1 (5 bases). The V gene lost 2 bases and the J gene lost 8 bases, with 11 bases spanning the gap. The germline V gene encodes CDR1 SGDLS and CDR2 YYNGEE. The CDR3 is 14 amino acids.

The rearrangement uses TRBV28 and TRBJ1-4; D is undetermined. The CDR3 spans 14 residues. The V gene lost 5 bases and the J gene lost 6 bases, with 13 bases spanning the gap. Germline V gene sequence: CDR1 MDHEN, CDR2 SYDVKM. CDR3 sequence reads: CASSTPGSDEKLFF. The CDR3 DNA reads TGTGCCAGCAGTACTCCGGGTTCGGATGAAAAACTGTTTTTT.

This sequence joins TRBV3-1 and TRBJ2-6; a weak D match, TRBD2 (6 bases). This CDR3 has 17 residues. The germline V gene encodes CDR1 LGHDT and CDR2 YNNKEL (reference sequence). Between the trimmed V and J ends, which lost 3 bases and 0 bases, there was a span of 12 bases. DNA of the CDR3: TGTGCCAGCAGCCATGGGACTGACCCCTCTGGGGCCAACGTCCTGACTTTC. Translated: CASSHGTDPSGANVLTF.

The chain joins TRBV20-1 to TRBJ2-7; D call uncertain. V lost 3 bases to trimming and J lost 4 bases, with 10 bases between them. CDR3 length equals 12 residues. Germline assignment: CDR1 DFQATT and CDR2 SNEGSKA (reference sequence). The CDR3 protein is CSASPRYYEQYF. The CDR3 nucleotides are TGCAGTGCTAGTCCCCGATATTACGAGCAGTACTTC.

This CDR3 is CASSLRPGVRDTDTQYF. CDR3 DNA: TGTGCCAGCAGCTTAAGACCCGGGGTGCGAGACACAGATACGCAGTATTTT. The V and J genes are TRBV7-2 and TRBJ2-3, with D perhaps matching TRBD2 (5 bases). Germline V lookup: CDR1 SGHTA, CDR2 FQGNSA. There are 17 residues in the CDR3. Trimming removed 2 bases from V and 2 bases from J, with 17 bases in between.

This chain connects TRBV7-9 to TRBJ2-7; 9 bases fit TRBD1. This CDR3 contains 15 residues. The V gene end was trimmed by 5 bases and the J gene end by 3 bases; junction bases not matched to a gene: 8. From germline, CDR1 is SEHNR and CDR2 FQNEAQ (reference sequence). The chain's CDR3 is CASSPPGTGIYEQYF. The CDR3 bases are TGTGCCAGCAGCCCCCCCGGGACAGGGATCTACGAGCAGTACTTC.

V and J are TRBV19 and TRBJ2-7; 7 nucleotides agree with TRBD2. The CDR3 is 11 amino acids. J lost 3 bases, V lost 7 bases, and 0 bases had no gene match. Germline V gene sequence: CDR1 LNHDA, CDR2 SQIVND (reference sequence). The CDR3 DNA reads TGTGCCAGTACGGGGGGCTACGAGCAGTACTTC. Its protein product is CASTGGYEQYF. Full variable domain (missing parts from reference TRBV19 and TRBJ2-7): DGGITQSPKYLFRKEGQNVTLSCEQNLNHDAMYWYRQDPGQGLRLIYYSQIVNDFQKGDIAEGYSVSREKKESFPLTVTSAQKNPTAFYLCASTGGYEQYFGPGTRLTVT.

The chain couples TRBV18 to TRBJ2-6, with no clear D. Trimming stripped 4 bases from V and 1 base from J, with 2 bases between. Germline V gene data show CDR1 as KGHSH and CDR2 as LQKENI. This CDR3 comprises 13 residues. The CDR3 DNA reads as TGTGCCAGCTCACAGTCTGGGGCCAACGTCCTGACTTTC. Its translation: CASSQSGANVLTF.

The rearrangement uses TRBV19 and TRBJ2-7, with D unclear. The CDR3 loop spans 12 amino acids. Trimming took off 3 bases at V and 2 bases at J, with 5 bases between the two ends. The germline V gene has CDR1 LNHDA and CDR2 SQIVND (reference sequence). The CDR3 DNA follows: TGTGCCAGTAGTATTGATACCTACGAGCAGTACTTC. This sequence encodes CASSIDTYEQYF.

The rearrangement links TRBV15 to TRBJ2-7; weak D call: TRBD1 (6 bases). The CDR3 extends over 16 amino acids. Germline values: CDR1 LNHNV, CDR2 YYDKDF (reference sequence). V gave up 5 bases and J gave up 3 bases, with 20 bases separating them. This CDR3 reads CATSGGNGTLFYEQYF. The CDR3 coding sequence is TGTGCCACCAGCGGGGGAAACGGGACACTTTTCTACGAGCAGTACTTC.

CDR3 DNA sequence: TGTGCCAGCTCACCACCTATCGGCGTAAAGACCCAGTACTTC. It specifies CASSPPIGVKTQYF. The chain combines TRBV18 with TRBJ2-5, with D uncertain. Germline lookup yields CDR1 KGHSH and CDR2 LQKENI. The CDR3 loop spans 14 amino acids. Trimming pared 0 bases from V and 6 bases from J, leaving 11 bases between. Full variable domain (remainder filled in from reference TRBV18 and TRBJ2-5): NAGVMQNPRHLVRRRGQEARLRCSPMKGHSHVYWYRQLPEEGLKFMVYLQKENIIDESGMPKERFSAEFPKEGPSILRIQQVVRGDSAAYFCASSPPIGVKTQYFGPGTRLLVL.

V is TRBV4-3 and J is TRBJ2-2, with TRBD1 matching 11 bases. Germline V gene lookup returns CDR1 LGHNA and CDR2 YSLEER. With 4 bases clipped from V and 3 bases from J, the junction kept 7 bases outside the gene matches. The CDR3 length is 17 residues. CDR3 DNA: TGCGCCAGCAGCCCATCCGGGACAGGGGGGCACACCGGGGAGCTGTTTTTT. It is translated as CASSPSGTGGHTGELFF.

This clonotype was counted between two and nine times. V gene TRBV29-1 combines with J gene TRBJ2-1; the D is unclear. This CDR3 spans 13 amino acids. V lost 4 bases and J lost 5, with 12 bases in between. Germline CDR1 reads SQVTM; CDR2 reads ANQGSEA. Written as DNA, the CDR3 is TGCAGCGTTGTGGCAGGACCCCACAATGAGCAGTTCTTC. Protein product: CSVVAGPHNEQFF.

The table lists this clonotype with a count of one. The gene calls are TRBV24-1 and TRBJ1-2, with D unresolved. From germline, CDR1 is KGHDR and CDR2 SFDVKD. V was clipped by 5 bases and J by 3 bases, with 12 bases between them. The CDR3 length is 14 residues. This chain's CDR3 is CATSATPVDYGYTF. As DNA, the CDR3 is TGTGCCACCAGTGCGACACCCGTGGACTATGGCTACACCTTC.

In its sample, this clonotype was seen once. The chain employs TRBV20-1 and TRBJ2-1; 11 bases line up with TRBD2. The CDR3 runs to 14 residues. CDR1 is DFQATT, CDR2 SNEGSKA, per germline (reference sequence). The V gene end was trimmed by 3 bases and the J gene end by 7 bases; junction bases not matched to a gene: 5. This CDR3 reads CSASLAGGGNEQFF. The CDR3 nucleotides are TGCAGTGCTAGTCTAGCGGGAGGAGGAAATGAGCAGTTCTTC.

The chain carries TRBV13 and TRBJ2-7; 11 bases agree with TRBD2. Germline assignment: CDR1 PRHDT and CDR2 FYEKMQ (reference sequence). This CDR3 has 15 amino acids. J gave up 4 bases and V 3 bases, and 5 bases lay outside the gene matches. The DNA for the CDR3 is TGTGCCAGCAGCTTCGGGCCTAGCGGGAGGTACGAGCAGTACTTC. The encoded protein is CASSFGPSGRYEQYF.

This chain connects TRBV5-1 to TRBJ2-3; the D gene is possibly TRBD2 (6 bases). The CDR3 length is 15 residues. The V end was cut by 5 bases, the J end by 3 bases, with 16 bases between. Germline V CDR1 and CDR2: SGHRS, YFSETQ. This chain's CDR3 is CASRGRTLVTDTQYF. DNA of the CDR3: TGCGCCAGCAGGGGGAGGACTCTGGTAACAGATACGCAGTATTTT.